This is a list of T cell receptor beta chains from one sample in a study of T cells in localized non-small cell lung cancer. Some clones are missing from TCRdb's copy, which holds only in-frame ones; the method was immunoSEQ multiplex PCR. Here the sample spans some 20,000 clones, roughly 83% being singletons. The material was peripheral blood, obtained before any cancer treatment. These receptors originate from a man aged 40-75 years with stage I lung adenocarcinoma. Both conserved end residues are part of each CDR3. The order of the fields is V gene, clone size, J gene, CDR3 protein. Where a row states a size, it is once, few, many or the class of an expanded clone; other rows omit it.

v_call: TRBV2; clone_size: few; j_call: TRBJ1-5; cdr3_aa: CASSEYSNQPQHF
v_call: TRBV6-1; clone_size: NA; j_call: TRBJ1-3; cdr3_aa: CASSAYRGSTGNTIYF
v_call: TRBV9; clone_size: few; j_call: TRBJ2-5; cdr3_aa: CASSVGVQQETQYF
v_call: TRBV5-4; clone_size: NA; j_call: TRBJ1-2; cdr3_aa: CASSSGPSSGYTF
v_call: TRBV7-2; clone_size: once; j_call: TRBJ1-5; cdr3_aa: CASSLLEYSNQPQHF
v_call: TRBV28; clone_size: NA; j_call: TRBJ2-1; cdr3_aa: CASSLLQGNEQFF
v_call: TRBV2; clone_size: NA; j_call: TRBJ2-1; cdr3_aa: CASRSDRNEQFF
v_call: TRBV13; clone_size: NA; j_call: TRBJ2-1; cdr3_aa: CASSLNPSTGANEQFF
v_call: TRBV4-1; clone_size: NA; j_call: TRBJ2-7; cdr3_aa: CASSQVYLGAGEQYF
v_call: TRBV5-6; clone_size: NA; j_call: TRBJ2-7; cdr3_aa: CASSLGVASYEQYF
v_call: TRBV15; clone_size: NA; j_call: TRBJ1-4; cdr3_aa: CATSRESGQGEKLFF
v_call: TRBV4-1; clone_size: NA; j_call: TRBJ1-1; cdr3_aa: CASSQTGQVTEAFF
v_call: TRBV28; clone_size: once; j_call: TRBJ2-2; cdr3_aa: CASSSLPLGHTGELFF
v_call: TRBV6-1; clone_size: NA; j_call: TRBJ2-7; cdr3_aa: CASSSTSGSSYEQYF
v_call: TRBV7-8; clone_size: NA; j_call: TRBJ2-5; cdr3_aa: CASQLQGWGETQYF
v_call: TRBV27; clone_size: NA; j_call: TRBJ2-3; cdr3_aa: CASKLLAGVGTDTQYF
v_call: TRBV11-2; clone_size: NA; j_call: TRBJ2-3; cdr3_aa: CATLRGDQADTQYF
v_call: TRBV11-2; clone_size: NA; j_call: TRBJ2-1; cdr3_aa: CASSLGIAGGKNEQFF
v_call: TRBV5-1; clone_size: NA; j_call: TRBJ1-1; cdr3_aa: CASSPGTQGTEAFF
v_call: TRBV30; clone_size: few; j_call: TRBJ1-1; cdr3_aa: CAWSLPGLGAFF
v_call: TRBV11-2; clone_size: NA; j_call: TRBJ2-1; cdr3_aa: CASEGLDMNEQFF
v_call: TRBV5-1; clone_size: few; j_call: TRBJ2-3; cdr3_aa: CASSFQWTSLDTQYF
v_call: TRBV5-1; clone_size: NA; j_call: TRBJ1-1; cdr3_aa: CASSLARRSLNTEAFF
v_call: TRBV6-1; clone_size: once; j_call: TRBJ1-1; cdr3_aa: CASSEGRVDTEAFF
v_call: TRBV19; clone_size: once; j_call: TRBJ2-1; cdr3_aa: CASTTLAVNEQFF
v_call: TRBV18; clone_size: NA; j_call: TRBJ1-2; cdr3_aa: CASSPDANGYTF
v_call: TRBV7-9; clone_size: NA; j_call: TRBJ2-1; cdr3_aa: CASSLVAGRSGNEQFF
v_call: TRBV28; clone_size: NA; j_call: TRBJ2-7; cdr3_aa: CASSFRVSYEQYF
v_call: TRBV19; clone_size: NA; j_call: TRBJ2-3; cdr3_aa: CASSGQGATDTQYF
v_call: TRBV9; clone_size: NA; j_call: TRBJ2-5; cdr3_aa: CASSVNLAGKETQYF
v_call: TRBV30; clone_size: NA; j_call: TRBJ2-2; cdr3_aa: CAWRASGGAGGELFF
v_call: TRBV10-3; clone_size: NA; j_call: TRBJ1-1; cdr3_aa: CAISESGQLNTEAFF
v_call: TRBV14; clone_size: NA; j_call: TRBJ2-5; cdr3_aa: CATLGGETQYF
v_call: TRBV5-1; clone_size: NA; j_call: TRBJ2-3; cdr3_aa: CASSRRPQDSTDTQYF
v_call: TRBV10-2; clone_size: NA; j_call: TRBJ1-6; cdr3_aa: CASSLANSPLHF
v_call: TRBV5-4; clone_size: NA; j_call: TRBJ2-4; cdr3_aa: CASSLAGAGGLAKNIQYF
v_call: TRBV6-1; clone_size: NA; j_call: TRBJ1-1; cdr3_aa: CASSPLIRGLTEAFF
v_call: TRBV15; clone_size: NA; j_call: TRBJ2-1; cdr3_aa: CATSRDQGSGSYNEQFF
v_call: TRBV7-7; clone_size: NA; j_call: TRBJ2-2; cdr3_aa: CATGTGANTGELFF
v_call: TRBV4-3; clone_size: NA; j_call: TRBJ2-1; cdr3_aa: CASSPIPSGAVNEQFF
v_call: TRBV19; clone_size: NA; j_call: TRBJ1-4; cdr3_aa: CASSPGTDGTDEKLFF